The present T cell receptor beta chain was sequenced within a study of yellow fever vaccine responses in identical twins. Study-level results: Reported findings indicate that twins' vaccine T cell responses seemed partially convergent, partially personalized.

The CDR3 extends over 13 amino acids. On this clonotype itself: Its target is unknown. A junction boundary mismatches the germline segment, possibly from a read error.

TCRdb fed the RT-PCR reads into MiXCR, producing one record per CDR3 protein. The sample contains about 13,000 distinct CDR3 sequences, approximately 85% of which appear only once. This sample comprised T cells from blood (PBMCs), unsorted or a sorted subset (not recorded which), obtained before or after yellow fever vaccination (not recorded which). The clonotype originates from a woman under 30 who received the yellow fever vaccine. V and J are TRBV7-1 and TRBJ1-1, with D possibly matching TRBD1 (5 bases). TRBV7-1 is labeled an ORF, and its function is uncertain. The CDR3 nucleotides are TGTGCCAGCAGCCCAGCTACAGGCGTTGAAGCTTTCTTT. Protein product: CASSPATGVEAFF.